This T cell receptor beta chain was recorded in a study of blood T cell repertoires in COVID-19. Study background: Material from acute and convalescent COVID-19 was sourced from the United States, Italy and Spain. T cells, B-cell-depleted T cells, or PBMCs provided the cDNA or gDNA that served as material.

Produced via immunoSEQ multiplex PCR; TCRdb's table is partial and in-frame only. The repertoire holds about 140,000 clones, with 85% as singletons. The sequencing input was peripheral blood. This TCR was recovered from a man in his forties or fifties with acute or convalescent COVID-19.

Here the CDR3 reads CASSPRTGAVNTEAFF. CDR3 nucleotides: TGTGCCAGTAGTCCGCGGACAGGGGCAGTGAACACTGAAGCTTTCTTT. V gene TRBV19 combines with J gene TRBJ1-1, with 9 positions matching TRBD1. CDR1 is LNHDA, CDR2 SQIVND, per germline (reference sequence). V gave up 5 bases and J gave up 0 bases; unmatched junction bases: 7. This CDR3 comprises 16 residues.